The present T cell receptor beta chain was sequenced within a study of T cell responses to AZD1222 COVID-19 vaccine (TCRdb year 2021). For the study in its entirety: AZD1222 recipients whose second dose came at about 4 weeks and those whose second dose came at about 12 weeks were combined into one group, since spike-specific TCR depth and breadth did not differ between the two schedules. A total of approximately 240 trial participants underwent TCR sequencing, of whom around 200 received two doses of AZD1222 and about 26 received two doses of the MenACWY control vaccine. Trial participants were enrolled by age into 18-55, 56-69 and 70-plus year subgroups, with about 150, 27 and 61 TCR-sequenced participants respectively.

A remark on this clone: The target of this receptor is not known. Nothing much larger sits one base from this clone, and base qualities are not available.

The meaning of the sample's time point label: baseline before first vaccination. Vaccinee samples were obtained from the UK trials COV001 and COV002, which included a single-blind randomized controlled phase 2/3 trial of AZD1222 (ChAdOx1 nCoV-19) in healthy adults. For TCRbeta chain sequencing, PBMC samples from trial participants were taken at day 0 and at day 28 after the second dose. As encoded in the germline V gene, CDR1 is SGHDT while CDR2 is YYEEEE. The CDR3 contains 16 residues, cysteine and phenylalanine counted. Only the CDR3 DNA is retained, 48 bases long and in frame from the first base. After removal of 0 bases from V and 7 bases from J, the junction retains 7 bases not matched to a gene. The CDR3 regions of human TCRbeta chains were subjected to immunosequencing. In the authors' own workflow: Repertoire TCRs were matched against a reference library of SARS-CoV-2-specific TCRs generated with the MIRA antigen-specificity platform. Breadth was defined as the fraction of unique TCRs that were SARS-CoV-2-associated, and depth was defined as the fraction of total T cells that were SARS-CoV-2-associated. Using the MIRA data, every spike-specific TCR was mapped to the spike region that the TCR reacted to and assigned to either a CD4 or a CD8 class. Log10-transformed breadth and depth values were compared by one-way ANOVA with Sidak's multiple comparisons tests. TCRdb obtained this table from immuneACCESS and retained in-frame rearrangements with V and J assigned. These tables miss some clones; where compared with another copy, unresolved V genes account for less than half of the shortfall, and the remainder is unexplained. The DNA was the basis for D and trimming; V, J and clone size are from that table. The sample profile shows about 120,000 clones; around nine tenths of them were found once. The ten largest clones add up to about 4.5% of the sample.

The research as a whole found: CD4 TCRs associated with the vaccine covered the entire spike protein, and the dominant responses were in regions 160-218 and 743-854. In the small 56-69-year group, the increase in depth fell short of significance, most likely because of low power. Participants were mostly white British and included more females than males, and it was suggested by the authors that clonal diversity may have been underestimated. After two AZD1222 doses, spike-specific TCR breadth and depth were significantly higher than at day 0 and than in MenACWY recipients. Because no samples from the day 14 peak response were available, repertoires could be characterized only after the peak T cell response. Reportedly, almost half of the unique spike-specific TCRs recognized epitopes lying outside the regions that are mutated in the B.1.351 and B.1.1.7 variants. Conclusions about previously exposed vaccinees are limited, since just five or six AZD1222 recipients were seropositive for SARS-CoV-2 at baseline.

In this chain, TRBV5-6 is recombined with TRBJ2-7; 13 middle bases align to TRBD2. Sequenced material: peripheral blood, taken on day 0 of AZD1222 vaccination. The receptor's source is an adult in good health. The DNA reads TGTGCCAGCAGCTTGGGACTAGCGGGAGGTCTAGGAGAGCAGTACTTC. Translated, it reads CASSLGLAGGLGEQYF.